This TCR beta chain was obtained from a study of human T cells and chemical hapten exposure. Overall study findings and caveats: DPC sensitization left the count of TCRs above 1 in 1000 unchanged.

It was the library that attached unique molecular identifiers to individual cDNA molecules. TCRdb used MiXCR to reprocess the reads, holding one entry per CDR3 protein. Found here are about 260 distinct CDR3 sequences, 45% to 50% of them singletons; the top ten hold roughly 71%. This CDR3 is built from 12 residues. Trimming took off 5 bases at V and 2 bases at J, with 7 bases between the two ends. Germline V lookup: CDR1 MDHEN, CDR2 SYDVKM. Total RNA was isolated from unfractionated whole blood. For this clonotype: Antigen unknown.

This rearrangement joins TRBV28 to TRBJ2-7; a weak D match, TRBD1 (5 bases). The sequence derives from a human donor who had alopecia or was a healthy volunteer (not recorded which). Some clones in this sample may be carry-over from other donors' samples. This table probably holds off-target reads from a library built for another chain. What was sequenced was whole blood. The CDR3, as DNA: TGTGCCAGCAGTAGGGGCCCCTACGAGCAGTACTTC. Translating it yields CASSRGPYEQYF.